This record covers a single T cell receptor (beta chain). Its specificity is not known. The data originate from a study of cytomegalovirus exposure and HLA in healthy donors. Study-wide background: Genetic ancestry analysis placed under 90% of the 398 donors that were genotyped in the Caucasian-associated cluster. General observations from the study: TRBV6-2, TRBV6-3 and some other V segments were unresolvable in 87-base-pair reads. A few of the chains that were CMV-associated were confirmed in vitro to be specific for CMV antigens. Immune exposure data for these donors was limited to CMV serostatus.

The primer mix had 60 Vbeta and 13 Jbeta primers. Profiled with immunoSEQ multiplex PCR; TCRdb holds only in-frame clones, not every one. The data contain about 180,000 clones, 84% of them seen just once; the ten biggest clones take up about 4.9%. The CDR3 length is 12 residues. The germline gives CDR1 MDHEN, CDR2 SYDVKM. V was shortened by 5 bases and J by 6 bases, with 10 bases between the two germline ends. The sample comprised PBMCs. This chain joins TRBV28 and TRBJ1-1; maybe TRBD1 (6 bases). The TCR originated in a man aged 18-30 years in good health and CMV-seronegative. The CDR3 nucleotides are TGTGCCAGCAGTCCACAGGGTTCTGAAGCTTTCTTT. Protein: CASSPQGSEAFF.